The next 16 T cell receptor beta chains were all read from a single sample in a study of T cells in Graves' hyperthyroidism and ophthalmopathy. TCR beta CDR3 regions were amplified from RNA transcripts. The HTBI primer set was used in a first-round RT-PCR of the TCR CDR3. One entry per CDR3 protein, called by TCRdb with MiXCR from the multiplex PCR reads. Among hundreds of thousands of distinct CDR3 sequences listed, 35% to 40% were seen once. The sequenced sample was blood. Receptors were obtained from a man aged 18 to 30 with Graves' hyperthyroidism.

This chain joins TRBV20-1 and TRBJ2-7, with D possibly being TRBD2 (6 bases). Germline-derived CDR1 and CDR2 are DFQATT and SNEGSKA (reference sequence). The CDR3 loop spans 14 amino acids. V was clipped by 2 bases and J by 7 bases, with 18 bases between them. CDR3 loop: CSARRLGTAGEQYF. The CDR3, as DNA: TGCAGTGCTAGAAGATTAGGCACCGCGGGGGAGCAGTACTTC.

This clonotype appeared many times. The V call is TRBV20-1, the J call TRBJ1-1; maybe TRBD1 (6 bases). Germline V gives CDR1 DFQATT, CDR2 SNEGSKA (reference sequence). There are 11 residues in the CDR3. Deletions cut 5 bases from V and 11 bases from J, with 15 bases between. The CDR3 here is CSAVTQGSAFF. In DNA, the CDR3 is TGCAGTGCTGTCACCCAGGGGTCCGCTTTCTTT.

This clonotype showed up just a few times. The chain employs TRBV5-1 and TRBJ2-7, with D perhaps TRBD2 (6 bases). V was trimmed by 4 bases and J by 2 bases, leaving 16 bases between them. Germline V lookup: CDR1 SGHRS, CDR2 YFSETQ. The CDR3 runs to 15 residues. The CDR3 sequence: CASSAGPAGAYEQYF. The CDR3 DNA follows: TGCGCCAGCAGCGCGGGACCCGCCGGCGCCTACGAGCAGTACTTC.

This rearrangement joins TRBV6-1 to TRBJ2-2, with 7 bases identical to TRBD2. The length of the CDR3 is 16 residues. Per the germline V gene, CDR1 is MNHNS and CDR2 is SASEGT. Germline trimming cut 2 bases from V and 1 base from J; bases unmatched to any gene: 4. The CDR3 bases are TGTGCCAGCAGTGAAAATCAGCGGGAGAACACCGGGGAGCTGTTTTTT. Translated: CASSENQRENTGELFF.

This clonotype was seen repeatedly, ten times or more. This chain joins TRBV24-1 and TRBJ2-5; unclear D gene. This CDR3 is built from 13 residues. Per the germline V gene, CDR1 is KGHDR and CDR2 is SFDVKD. With 3 bases removed from V and 7 bases from J, the gap between germline ends came to 11 bases. CDR3 DNA sequence: TGTGCCACCAGTGATACCCGGCCGGGGACCCAGTACTTC. It yields the protein CATSDTRPGTQYF.

Worth noting for this clonotype: Mismatch with germline at one junction end may stem from a read error. This chain connects TRBV10-2 to TRBJ2-5; D gene unclear. The CDR3 covers 17 residues. Per the germline V gene, CDR1 is WSHSY and CDR2 is SAAADI. CDR3 region: CASGDPARLPPGETQYF. In DNA form, the CDR3 reads TGCGCCAGCGGTGATCCCGCCAGACTTCCTCCTGGGGAGACCCAGTACTTC.

The rearrangement joins TRBV7-1 to TRBJ2-6; maybe TRBD2 (6 bases). TRBV7-1 is filed as an ORF, its function uncertain. CDR3 length equals 16 residues. Trimming removed 6 bases at V and 0 bases at J, with 12 bases between. CDR3 DNA sequence: TGTGCCAGCAGTGCGGACGGGAGCTCTGGGGCCAACGTCCTGACTTTC. Its protein product is CASSADGSSGANVLTF.

CDR3 loop: CASREGYQSGNTIYF. The CDR3 coding sequence is TGCGCCAGCAGAGAGGGCTACCAATCTGGAAACACCATATATTTT. The chain links TRBV5-1 to TRBJ1-3, with unresolved D. The CDR3 has 15 amino acids. Between the trimmed V and J ends, which lost 5 bases and 1 base, there was a span of 13 bases. Germline V lookup: CDR1 SGHRS, CDR2 YFSETQ.

This sequence joins TRBV20-1 and TRBJ2-7; tentatively, D is TRBD2 (6 bases). The CDR3 runs 13 residues. With 4 bases removed from V and 0 bases from J, the gap between germline ends came to 10 bases. Germline V lookup: CDR1 DFQATT, CDR2 SNEGSKA (reference sequence). Written as DNA, the CDR3 is TGCAGTGCTAAACGGGAGAGCTCCTACGAGCAGTACTTC. This gives the protein CSAKRESSYEQYF.

The chain employs TRBV10-2 and TRBJ1-4, with 11 bases fitting TRBD1. The V segment lost 6 bases and the J segment 7 bases; nucleotides outside the gene matches: 10. The CDR3 sequence is 16 residues long. CDR1 is WSHSY and CDR2 is SAAADI in the germline V gene. CDR3 sequence: CASSPARTGGGEKLFF. The DNA of the CDR3 is TGCGCCAGCAGCCCCGCCCGGACAGGGGGCGGTGAAAAACTGTTTTTT.

This clonotype was found a few times. V usage is TRBV9 and J usage is TRBJ2-5; weak D call: TRBD2 (7 bases). The CDR3 covers 15 residues. CDR1 is SGDLS and CDR2 is YYNGEE in the germline V gene. Trimming removed 4 bases from V and 4 bases from J, with 17 bases in between. The CDR3 DNA follows: TGTGCCAGCAGCCGGGGCGGGGGCCAGGGAGAGACCCAGTACTTC. Translated: CASSRGGGQGETQYF.

At least ten counts were recorded for this clonotype. This chain links TRBV20-1 with TRBJ1-1, with TRBD1 matching over 7 bases. CDR3 size: 11 residues. Germline CDR1 is DFQATT and CDR2 is SNEGSKA (reference sequence). V lost 5 bases and J lost 6; bases outside the gene matches: 3. Here the CDR3 DNA reads TGCAGTGCTGACAGGGTTGCTGAAGCTTTCTTT. Translation gives CSADRVAEAFF.

This sequence joins TRBV10-3 and TRBJ1-1, with TRBD1 identical over 10 bases. V gave up 10 bases and J gave up 4 bases; unmatched junction bases: 15. The CDR3 contains 16 residues. Germline lookup yields CDR1 ENHRY and CDR2 SYGVKD. CDR3 DNA: TGTGCCAGCACGCGAACGACGGGACAGGGGACCACTGAAGCTTTCTTT. Translating gives CASTRTTGQGTTEAFF.

Details on this clonotype: The junction does not match germline at one end; this may be a read error. The chain employs TRBV7-9 and TRBJ2-7; 12 bases are shared with TRBD2. CDR1 is SEHNR and CDR2 is FQNEAQ in the germline V gene (reference sequence). The CDR3 is 15 residues long. This CDR3 reads CASNQASGRANPQYF. DNA of the CDR3: TGCGCCAGCAACCAAGCTAGCGGGAGGGCTAACCCGCAGTACTTC.

Concerning this clonotype itself: Since no conserved phenylalanine or tryptophan closes the CDR3, a read error is the likely cause. No DNA is shown, since the ends of the CDR3 on it are uncertain; the CDR3 is the one TCRdb lists. This chain links TRBV7-9 with TRBJ2-1; no check of the table's D call, TRBD1, against the DNA was made. Germline values: CDR1 SEHNR, CDR2 FQNEAQ (reference sequence). Including both end residues, the CDR3 is 10 amino acids long. The CDR3 sequence is CASSPRSRDD.

This clonotype appeared once. The V gene is TRBV20-1, the J gene TRBJ2-5; 11 bases map to TRBD1. The CDR3 consists of 17 residues. Germline lookup yields CDR1 DFQATT and CDR2 SNEGSKA (reference sequence). Losses at the gene ends were 4 bases for V and 5 bases for J; bases not matched to a gene: 15. The CDR3, as DNA: TGCAGTGCTACCACCGAATCCCCGGGACAGGGGGTGGAGACCCAGTACTTC. Amino acids: CSATTESPGQGVETQYF.